These 28 T cell receptor beta chains were all obtained from the same sample, sequenced in a study of blood T cell repertoires in COVID-19 (TCRdb year 2020). The library was produced with the immunoSEQ multiplex PCR assay. What TCRdb holds here is the immuneACCESS table cut down to in-frame rearrangements. Part of the clones is not present; checked against another copy, under half of the missing clones reflect an unresolved V gene, and the others are unexplained. The sample has roughly 410,000 clones on record, around 89% of them singletons. The biggest ten clones account for less than 2% of the sample. Sequenced: peripheral blood. These receptors all come from a woman aged 40 to 50 with COVID-19, enrolled during active disease.

This rearrangement joins TRBV4-3 to TRBJ2-1, with D perhaps TRBD2 (6 bases). Germline V gene lookup returns CDR1 LGHNA and CDR2 YSLEER. The V end was cut by 1 base, the J end by 2 bases, with 12 bases between. The CDR3 spans 16 residues. This CDR3 is CASSQVPGVPYNEQFF. CDR3 DNA sequence: TGCGCCAGCAGCCAAGTTCCGGGAGTTCCCTACAATGAGCAGTTCTTC.

V gene TRBV28 combines with J gene TRBJ2-4; D possibly corresponds to TRBD2 (6 bases). The CDR3 length is 18 residues. Germline V gives CDR1 MDHEN, CDR2 SYDVKM. Trimming took off 2 bases at V and 1 base at J, with 18 bases between the two ends. The chain's CDR3 is CASSLPEWAGWAKNIQYF. The CDR3 DNA reads as TGTGCCAGCAGTTTACCGGAGTGGGCGGGATGGGCCAAAAACATTCAGTACTTC.

The chain joins TRBV4-3 to TRBJ2-3; TRBD2 matches 12 bases. The CDR3 length is 17 residues. From germline, CDR1 is LGHNA and CDR2 YSLEER. With V trimmed by 0 bases and J by 0 bases, 1 base remained unmatched. This CDR3 reads CASSQDGLAGSTDTQYF. Written as DNA, the CDR3 is TGCGCCAGCAGCCAAGATGGACTAGCGGGGAGCACAGATACGCAGTATTTT.

V and J are TRBV27 and TRBJ2-2; D unclear. Between the trimmed V and J ends, which lost 5 bases and 7 bases, there was a span of 5 bases. Germline loops: CDR1 MNHEY, CDR2 SMNVEV (reference sequence). The CDR3 totals 11 residues. The chain's CDR3 is CASSVHGELFF. As DNA, the CDR3 is TGTGCCAGCAGTGTTCACGGGGAGCTGTTTTTT.

J is TRBJ1-5 and V is TRBV7-9; D might be TRBD1 (6 bases). V was pared by 1 base and J by 3 bases, with 13 bases between. The germline V gene encodes CDR1 SEHNR and CDR2 FQNEAQ (reference sequence). The CDR3 sequence is 16 residues long. CDR3: CASSLGDRDTNQPQHF. The CDR3 DNA follows: TGTGCCAGCAGCTTAGGAGACCGGGACACCAATCAGCCCCAGCATTTT.

Here the CDR3 DNA reads TGTGCCACCCCCGGACTGCTGAGCACAGATACGCAGTATTTT. It translates to CATPGLLSTDTQYF. The chain carries TRBV6-5 and TRBJ2-3; D possibly corresponds to TRBD2 (5 bases). Deletions cut 10 bases from V and 0 bases from J, with 14 bases between. This CDR3 is 14 amino acids long. The germline CDR1 and CDR2 sequences are MNHEY and SVGAGI.

V usage is TRBV4-3 and J usage is TRBJ2-2; 10 nucleotides match TRBD2. The CDR3 covers 16 residues. The trim removed 1 base at V and 4 bases at J, leaving 3 bases unmatched. Germline V gene sequence: CDR1 LGHNA, CDR2 YSLEER. The CDR3: CASSQGTSGPTGELFF. Here the CDR3 DNA reads TGCGCCAGCAGCCAAGGGACTAGCGGTCCCACCGGGGAGCTGTTTTTT.

The rearrangement links TRBV4-3 to TRBJ1-1; D may be TRBD1 (6 bases). The CDR3 spans 13 residues. Trimming removed 1 base at V and 4 bases at J, with 7 bases between. From germline, CDR1 is LGHNA and CDR2 YSLEER. The CDR3 reads CASSQVGATEAFF. The CDR3 coding sequence is TGCGCCAGCAGCCAAGTGGGGGCCACTGAAGCTTTCTTT.

The chain combines TRBV5-4 with TRBJ1-2; TRBD1 matches 8 bases. Germline trimming cut 5 bases from V and 4 bases from J; bases unmatched to any gene: 7. Germline V gene data show CDR1 as SGHNT and CDR2 as YYREEE (reference sequence). CDR3 size: 14 residues. CDR3 region: CASSSQGEGYGYTF. DNA of the CDR3: TGTGCCAGCAGTTCACAGGGGGAGGGCTATGGCTACACCTTC.

The chain links TRBV19 to TRBJ2-3; 7 nucleotides match TRBD2. V trimming: 4 bases; J trimming: 4 bases; junction bases outside the gene matches: 5. The CDR3 length is 14 residues. CDR1 and CDR2 from the germline V gene are LNHDA and SQIVND (reference sequence). Written as DNA, the CDR3 is TGTGCCAGTAGTAGGGGCGGGAGCGCAGATACGCAGTATTTT. As protein: CASSRGGSADTQYF.

This chain joins TRBV4-2 and TRBJ2-5; 9 bases align to TRBD1. This CDR3 contains 17 residues. The trim removed 3 bases at V and 4 bases at J, leaving 12 bases unmatched. Germline-derived CDR1 and CDR2 are LGHNA and YNFKEQ. CDR3 DNA: TGTGCCAGCAGCCATATATCGGGACAGGGTGTTTCAGAGACCCAGTACTTC. Amino acid sequence: CASSHISGQGVSETQYF.

This clone was seen at least ten times. The V gene is TRBV15, the J gene TRBJ2-7, with TRBD1 matching 11 bases. Germline V gene data show CDR1 as LNHNV and CDR2 as YYDKDF (reference sequence). Trimming cost V 7 bases and J 6 bases; bases outside gene matches: 8. The CDR3 runs 14 residues. CDR3 residues: CATTERDRGTEQYF. In nucleotides, the CDR3 is TGTGCCACCACTGAACGGGACAGGGGGACCGAGCAGTACTTC. Variable domain in full (rest from reference TRBV15 and TRBJ2-7): DAMVIQNPRYQVTQFGKPVTLSCSQTLNHNVMYWYQQKSSQAPKLLFHYYDKDFNNEADTPDNFQSRRPNTSFCFLDIRSPGLGDTAMYLCATTERDRGTEQYFGPGTRLTVT.

A single count supports this clone. The chain couples TRBV5-4 to TRBJ1-6; D gene ambiguous. CDR1 SGHNT and CDR2 YYREEE come from the germline V gene (reference sequence). Trimming stripped 0 bases from V and 4 bases from J, with 14 bases between. There are 17 residues in the CDR3. The CDR3: CASSLGYGEGYNSPLHF. CDR3 DNA sequence: TGTGCCAGCAGCTTGGGTTACGGGGAAGGGTATAATTCACCCCTCCACTTT.

The rearrangement uses TRBV2 and TRBJ1-2; D unresolved. Per the germline V gene, CDR1 is SNHLY and CDR2 is FYNNEI. The germline V and J ends were trimmed by 0 bases and 6 bases, with 8 bases remaining between them. The CDR3 totals 13 residues. This CDR3 reads CASSEARRDGYTF. CDR3 nucleotide sequence: TGTGCCAGCAGTGAAGCCCGACGGGATGGCTACACCTTC. The entire variable domain, with the rest obtained from reference TRBV2 and TRBJ1-2, is as follows: EPEVTQTPSHQVTQMGQEVILRCVPISNHLYFYWYRQILGQKVEFLVSFYNNEISEKSEIFDDQFSVERPDGSNFTLKIRSTKLEDSAMYFCASSEARRDGYTFGSGTRLTVV.

The chain employs TRBV6-2 or TRBV6-3 and TRBJ1-1; D gene uncertain. The CDR3 has 13 amino acids. Trimming removed 2 bases at V and 6 bases at J, with 10 bases between. CDR1 is MNHEY, CDR2 SVGEGT, per germline. The CDR3 DNA sequence: TGTGCCAGCAGTTACGCCAGGTCCGCTGAAGCTTTCTTT. It translates to CASSYARSAEAFF.

The chain uses TRBV27 and TRBJ2-3; 13 bases are shared with TRBD2. Losses at the gene ends were 2 bases for V and 6 bases for J; bases not matched to a gene: 5. The CDR3 covers 16 residues. Germline V gene lookup returns CDR1 MNHEY and CDR2 SMNVEV (reference sequence). This chain's CDR3 is CASSLRGLAGIDTQYF. Written as DNA, the CDR3 is TGTGCCAGCAGTTTAAGGGGACTAGCGGGGATTGATACGCAGTATTTT.

The chain employs TRBV12-3 or TRBV12-4 and TRBJ2-3, with D tentatively TRBD2 (6 bases). The V end lost 6 bases, the J end lost 2 bases, and 9 bases lay between the germline ends. CDR3 length: 13 amino acids. The CDR3 loop is CASRVAATDTQYF. CDR3 bases: TGTGCCAGCAGAGTAGCGGCCACAGATACGCAGTATTTT.

The table lists this clone with a few counts. The chain uses TRBV7-2 and TRBJ2-2, with 10 bases identical to TRBD2. After removal of 5 bases from V and 7 bases from J, the junction contained 10 bases not matched to a gene. The CDR3 is 16 residues long. Germline V gene lookup returns CDR1 SGHTA and CDR2 FQGNSA. For the CDR3, the DNA is TGTGCCAGCAGCCACCCGCAGCGGGGGGGCGTCGGGGAGCTGTTTTTT. Protein: CASSHPQRGGVGELFF. The full variable domain, rest sourced from reference TRBV7-2 and TRBJ2-2, is GAGVSQSPSNKVTEKGKDVELRCDPISGHTALYWYRQSLGQGLEFLIYFQGNSAPDKSGLPSDRFSAERTGGSVSTLTIQRTQQEDSAVYLCASSHPQRGGVGELFFGEGSRLTVL.

The CDR3 nucleotides read TGCGCCAGCAGCTTGGATCACTCTGGGGCCAACGTCCTGACTTTC. This translates into CASSLDHSGANVLTF. The chain employs TRBV5-1 and TRBJ2-6; D not resolved. Germline CDR1 is SGHRS and CDR2 is YFSETQ. V was pared by 0 bases and J by 0 bases, with 4 bases between. The CDR3 is made up of 15 amino acids.

The CDR3: CASSSGTGRGYGYTF. The CDR3 DNA sequence: TGCGCCAGCAGCTCCGGGACAGGGAGGGGCTATGGCTACACCTTC. The V call is TRBV5-1, the J call TRBJ1-2, with 9 positions matching TRBD1. CDR3 length: 15 amino acids. Germline V CDR1 and CDR2: SGHRS, YFSETQ. J lost 4 bases, V lost 3 bases, and 7 bases had no gene match.

This chain links TRBV28 with TRBJ1-1, with D unclear. This CDR3 comprises 16 residues. The V end lost 4 bases, the J end lost 3 bases, and 18 bases lay between the germline ends. Germline-derived CDR1 and CDR2 are MDHEN and SYDVKM. CDR3 coding DNA: TGTGCCAGCAGTTCATCGGAGGGTCGGAGGTACACTGAAGCTTTCTTT. Translated, it gives CASSSSEGRRYTEAFF.

The chain has TRBV4-3 and TRBJ2-1; D possibly corresponds to TRBD1 (5 bases). The CDR3 spans 15 residues. CDR1 is LGHNA, CDR2 YSLEER, per germline. Between the trimmed V and J ends, which lost 0 bases and 5 bases, there was a span of 11 bases. CDR3 sequence: CASSQDFKQDNEQFF. DNA for the CDR3: TGCGCCAGCAGCCAAGATTTCAAACAGGACAATGAGCAGTTCTTC.

This chain connects TRBV5-8 to TRBJ2-2, with 9 bases matching TRBD1. The CDR3 spans 16 residues. After removal of 4 bases from V and 3 bases from J, the junction contained 7 bases not matched to a gene. Germline V lookup: CDR1 SGHTS, CDR2 YDEGEE. CDR3 sequence (DNA): TGTGCCAGCAGCGTCCGGGACAGGGCCTACACCGGGGAGCTGTTTTTT. Its protein is CASSVRDRAYTGELFF.

The genes are TRBV28 and TRBJ1-2; D is uncertain. Germline CDR1 reads MDHEN; CDR2 reads SYDVKM. This CDR3 comprises 15 residues. Between the trimmed V and J ends, which lost 6 bases and 3 bases, there was a span of 17 bases. The CDR3: CASSPPGSRYYGYTF. The CDR3 DNA reads TGTGCCAGCAGCCCGCCCGGGTCGAGGTACTATGGCTACACCTTC.

The chain recombines TRBV3-1 (or the pseudogene TRBV3-2) with TRBJ1-2, with 7 bases matching TRBD1. CDR1 LGHDT and CDR2 YNNKEL come from the germline V gene (reference sequence). The V gene end was trimmed by 4 bases and the J gene end by 4 bases; junction bases not matched to a gene: 12. The CDR3 is made up of 16 amino acids. CDR3 DNA: TGTGCCAGCAGCCCCCAACAGGGGCGAGTTAGCTATGGCTACACCTTC. Protein product: CASSPQQGRVSYGYTF.

The CDR3 sequence: CASSLAAGVTYNEQFF. The CDR3 region has the DNA TGTGCCAGCAGCTTAGCGGCGGGAGTCACCTACAATGAGCAGTTCTTC. The chain combines TRBV7-2 with TRBJ2-1; 7 nucleotides line up with TRBD2. The J segment lost 2 bases and the V segment lost 0 bases, leaving 4 bases of the junction unmatched. From germline, CDR1 is SGHTA and CDR2 FQGNSA. There are 16 residues in the CDR3.

The chain uses TRBV27 and TRBJ2-7; the D gene is possibly TRBD1 (6 bases). The CDR3 is 15 residues long. Trimming left V 10 bases short and J 4 bases short, with 23 bases between. Looked up from germline, CDR1 is MNHEY and CDR2 is SMNVEV (reference sequence). DNA for the CDR3: TGTGCCACCATGATACTTCCAGGGGCCGGGTACGAGCAGTACTTC. This sequence encodes CATMILPGAGYEQYF.

In its sample, this clone was seen once. The chain has TRBV10-3 and TRBJ2-2; 14 bases line up with TRBD2. CDR1 is ENHRY and CDR2 is SYGVKD in the germline V gene. The CDR3 sequence is 17 residues long. V was clipped by 5 bases and J by 7 bases; unmatched bases: 9. CDR3 protein: CAISSGTSGRLSGELFF. CDR3 nucleotide sequence: TGTGCCATCAGTTCCGGGACTAGCGGGAGATTGAGCGGGGAGCTGTTTTTT.